This section outlines one TCR beta chain sequence together with its context. CDR3 length: 16 residues. V was clipped by 5 bases and J by 4 bases; unmatched bases: 9. Germline assignment: CDR1 KGHDR and CDR2 SFDVKD. The sample is drawn from a study of blood T cell repertoires in COVID-19. Whole-study context: Specimens from acute and convalescent COVID-19 originated in the United States, Italy and Spain. T cells, B-cell-depleted T cells, or PBMCs provided the cDNA or gDNA that served as material.

In the original processing: Scientists estimated how many nucleated cells there were by amplifying reference gene primers. Assay: immunoSEQ multiplex PCR; the TCRdb copy retains only in-frame clones and omits some. V and J calls and clone size are given by that table; D and trimming were obtained from the DNA. The table lists 25,000 to 35,000 clones, 90% of them singletons, with about 8% in the top ten. This receptor was taken from a man between 65 and 85 years old with active or convalescent COVID-19. The V call is TRBV24-1, the J call TRBJ1-2, with 10 bases fitting TRBD1. The sample consisted of peripheral blood. The CDR3 sequence is CATSGNNDRGPYGYTF. In DNA form, the CDR3 reads TGTGCCACCAGTGGCAACAATGACAGGGGGCCCTATGGCTACACCTTC.